These 26 T cell receptor beta chains were sequenced from one sample in a study of cytomegalovirus exposure and HLA in healthy donors. The study ran its PCR with 60 Vbeta and 13 Jbeta primers. This table comes from immunoSEQ multiplex PCR, and its TCRdb copy is limited to in-frame clones, with some not included. Altogether some 120,000 clones are present, roughly 14% being singletons, with the ten largest covering 1.9%. Sequenced sample: PBMCs. These receptors were taken from a woman aged 18 to 35 in good health and CMV-seronegative.

This clone turned up a few times. This chain's CDR3 is CASNGGGAYEQYF. In DNA form, the CDR3 reads TGTGCCAGCAATGGCGGGGGGGCCTACGAGCAGTACTTC. This chain joins TRBV6-6 and TRBJ2-7; 9 nucleotides align to TRBD2. Losses at the gene ends were 7 bases for V and 2 bases for J; bases not matched to a gene: 3. This CDR3 is built from 13 residues. Per germline, CDR1 MNHNY and CDR2 SVGAGI (reference sequence).

This clone was detected a few times. The chain uses TRBV7-2 and TRBJ2-7; D uncertain. Germline-derived CDR1 and CDR2 are SGHTA and FQGNSA. V shed 4 bases and J shed 6 bases, with 19 bases lying between them. The CDR3 has 15 residues. CDR3: CASSYAGRASGEQYF. CDR3 DNA sequence: TGTGCCAGCAGCTACGCCGGTAGAGCGTCGGGCGAGCAGTACTTC.

The table lists this clone with a few counts. The V and J genes are TRBV6-4 and TRBJ2-1; TRBD2 matches at 7 bases. Germline V gene lookup returns CDR1 MRHNA and CDR2 SNTAGT. The CDR3 covers 12 residues. J was trimmed by 9 bases and V by 4 bases; bases with no gene match: 3. As DNA, the CDR3 is TGTGCCAGCAGTGGTACTAGCGCTGAGCAGTTCTTC. Translating it yields CASSGTSAEQFF.

The rearrangement links TRBV28 to TRBJ1-2; the match to TRBD1 covers 7 bases. Germline loops: CDR1 MDHEN, CDR2 SYDVKM. This CDR3 comprises 14 residues. With V trimmed by 7 bases and J by 6 bases, 11 bases remained unmatched. CDR3 sequence: CASTPQGEANGYTF. In nucleotides, the CDR3 is TGTGCCAGCACGCCCCAGGGGGAGGCTAATGGCTACACCTTC.

V gene TRBV19 combines with J gene TRBJ1-2; D is unresolved. CDR3 length equals 15 residues. V was clipped by 0 bases and J by 5 bases, with 13 bases between them. Germline V lookup: CDR1 LNHDA, CDR2 SQIVND (reference sequence). Here the CDR3 DNA reads TGTGCCAGTAGTATAGAGACGGGCCGGAGGTATGGCTACACCTTC. This encodes CASSIETGRRYGYTF.

The chain recombines TRBV14 with TRBJ1-1, with 9 bases aligning to TRBD1. This CDR3 has 13 amino acids. Per the germline V gene, CDR1 is SGHDN and CDR2 is FVKESK. V shed 4 bases, J shed 5 bases, and the junction held 2 bases outside the gene matches. Here the CDR3 reads CASSLGQGTEAFF. CDR3 nucleotide sequence: TGTGCCAGCAGCCTTGGACAGGGGACTGAAGCTTTCTTT.

V gene TRBV19 combines with J gene TRBJ2-2, with D maybe TRBD1 (6 bases). Germline V gene lookup returns CDR1 LNHDA and CDR2 SQIVND (reference sequence). The germline V and J ends were trimmed by 5 bases and 4 bases, with 8 bases remaining between them. The CDR3 totals 13 residues. DNA of the CDR3: TGTGCCAGTAGTCTCAGGGGCACCGGGGAGCTGTTTTTT. As protein: CASSLRGTGELFF. Complete variable domain (other parts from reference TRBV19 and TRBJ2-2): DGGITQSPKYLFRKEGQNVTLSCEQNLNHDAMYWYRQDPGQGLRLIYYSQIVNDFQKGDIAEGYSVSREKKESFPLTVTSAQKNPTAFYLCASSLRGTGELFFGEGSRLTVL.

This clone was found a few times. The V gene is TRBV5-1, the J gene TRBJ2-1, with 12 bases identical to TRBD2. Germline assignment: CDR1 SGHRS and CDR2 YFSETQ. With V trimmed by 3 bases and J by 12 bases, 13 bases remained unmatched. The CDR3 sequence is 16 residues long. CDR3: CASSWMTSGSRGRQFF. The CDR3 DNA reads TGCGCCAGCAGCTGGATGACTAGCGGGAGTCGCGGTAGGCAGTTCTTC.

This clone is judged medium-sized. V gene TRBV28 combines with J gene TRBJ1-1, with D tentatively TRBD1 (6 bases). Trimming left V 6 bases short and J 1 base short, with 12 bases between. The CDR3 sequence is 14 residues long. Germline values: CDR1 MDHEN, CDR2 SYDVKM. The CDR3 loop is CASSRGGANTEAFF. The CDR3 coding sequence is TGTGCCAGCAGCCGCGGGGGGGCGAACACTGAAGCTTTCTTT.

This clone was counted between two and nine times. The V and J genes are TRBV5-1 and TRBJ2-1; 14 nucleotides match TRBD2. The V gene's germline CDR1 is SGHRS and CDR2 YFSETQ. CDR3 size: 16 residues. The ends lost 0 bases at V and 9 bases at J; junction bases unmatched: 5. CDR3 residues: CASSLGGLAGVREQFF. In nucleotides, the CDR3 is TGCGCCAGCAGCTTGGGGGGACTAGCGGGAGTTCGTGAGCAGTTCTTC. The full variable domain, its missing parts supplied by reference TRBV5-1 and TRBJ2-1, is KAGVTQTPRYLIKTRGQQVTLSCSPISGHRSVSWYQQTPGQGLQFLFEYFSETQRNKGNFPGRFSGRQFSNSRSEMNVSTLELGDSALYLCASSLGGLAGVREQFFGPGTRLTVL.

This clone showed up just a few times. The V and J genes are TRBV27 and TRBJ2-2; D perhaps matches TRBD2 (6 bases). The CDR3 loop spans 14 amino acids. From germline, CDR1 is MNHEY and CDR2 SMNVEV (reference sequence). V lost 4 bases and J lost 3, with 9 bases in between. The CDR3 DNA follows: TGTGCCAGCAGTTACGCGGGGTACACCGGGGAGCTGTTTTTT. Encoded protein: CASSYAGYTGELFF.

J is TRBJ2-5 and V is TRBV28; 10 bases map to TRBD1. Unmatched junction bases numbered 4, after V lost 6 bases and J lost 0 bases. CDR1 is MDHEN and CDR2 is SYDVKM in the germline V gene. There are 15 residues in the CDR3. The CDR3 coding sequence is TGTGCCAGCAGCCCCGGGACAGGGGACCAAGAGACCCAGTACTTC. This encodes CASSPGTGDQETQYF. Full variable domain (rest looked up from reference TRBV28 and TRBJ2-5): DVKVTQSSRYLVKRTGEKVFLECVQDMDHENMFWYRQDPGLGLRLIYFSYDVKMKEKGDIPEGYSVSREKKERFSLILESASTNQTSMYLCASSPGTGDQETQYFGPGTRLLVL.

This clone has more than one count but fewer than ten. The chain combines TRBV6-5 with TRBJ2-5; no reliable D call. Germline V gene data show CDR1 as MNHEY and CDR2 as SVGAGI. V dropped 5 bases and J dropped 4 bases, with 5 bases sitting between them. This CDR3 is built from 11 residues. The CDR3 nucleotides are TGTGCCAGCAGTCTTCGAGAGACCCAGTACTTC. This sequence encodes CASSLRETQYF.

The J gene is TRBJ2-7, the V gene TRBV19; 8 positions match TRBD1. V lost 3 bases to trimming and J lost 2 bases; unmatched junction nucleotides: 3. This CDR3 contains 14 residues. Germline CDR1 is LNHDA and CDR2 is SQIVND (reference sequence). As DNA, the CDR3 is TGTGCCAGTAGTATTGGACAGGGAACCTACGAGCAGTACTTC. Protein sequence: CASSIGQGTYEQYF.

This clone has more than one count but fewer than ten. The chain recombines TRBV10-3 with TRBJ2-7; 8 bases line up with TRBD2. Germline values: CDR1 ENHRY, CDR2 SYGVKD. Germline trimming cut 3 bases from V and 1 base from J; bases unmatched to any gene: 8. The CDR3 is 16 amino acids. The CDR3, as DNA: TGTGCCATCAGTGACCCGGGTAGCGGGGCGTCCTACGAGCAGTACTTC. Translating it yields CAISDPGSGASYEQYF.

V is TRBV15 and J is TRBJ2-1, with 11 nucleotides matching TRBD2. Germline-derived CDR1 and CDR2 are LNHNV and YYDKDF (reference sequence). There are 15 residues in the CDR3. V dropped 1 base and J dropped 6; count of bases not matched to a gene: 2. The CDR3 bases are TGTGCCACCAGCAGAGGACTAGCGGGGTCCAATGAGCAGTTCTTC. It yields the protein CATSRGLAGSNEQFF.

This clone was detected only a few times. V usage is TRBV7-3 and J usage is TRBJ2-2; weak D call: TRBD1 (5 bases). Trimming shortened V by 6 bases and J by 1 base, and 9 bases separated the two germline ends. This CDR3 comprises 14 residues. Germline CDR1 is SGHTA and CDR2 is FQGTGA. CDR3 in DNA: TGTGCCAGCAGAGTTGGACAGAACACCGGGGAGCTGTTTTTT. Protein sequence: CASRVGQNTGELFF.

This clone was found a few times. This sequence joins TRBV28 and TRBJ2-3, with 13 bases fitting TRBD2. The CDR3 runs 16 residues. The ends lost 3 bases at V and 2 bases at J; junction bases unmatched: 2. Germline V gene data show CDR1 as MDHEN and CDR2 as SYDVKM. Here the CDR3 DNA reads TGTGCCAGCAGTTTGGGGACTAGCGGGATCACAGATACGCAGTATTTT. Protein product: CASSLGTSGITDTQYF.

This clone appeared a few times. The V and J genes are TRBV28 and TRBJ2-7; D is uncertain. The CDR3 length is 14 residues. V was trimmed by 6 bases and J by 0 bases, leaving 12 bases between them. Germline lookup yields CDR1 MDHEN and CDR2 SYDVKM. DNA of the CDR3: TGTGCCAGCAGGCGCGAGAGGCCCTCCTACGAGCAGTACTTC. Its protein is CASRRERPSYEQYF.

This clone was seen more than once but under ten times. V and J are TRBV9 and TRBJ2-5, with 10 positions matching TRBD2. V was pared by 3 bases and J by 2 bases, with 10 bases of the junction left unmatched. Germline loops: CDR1 SGDLS, CDR2 YYNGEE. This CDR3 is 17 amino acids long. CDR3 amino acids: CASSAPLGSGGQETQYF. CDR3 bases: TGTGCCAGCAGCGCCCCTTTGGGTAGCGGGGGGCAAGAGACCCAGTACTTC.

This clone has just a few counts. The gene calls are TRBV5-4 and TRBJ2-2, with a weak D call TRBD2 (6 bases). From germline, CDR1 is SGHNT and CDR2 YYREEE (reference sequence). The CDR3 is 16 residues long. V dropped 0 bases and J dropped 4 bases, with 13 bases sitting between them. The CDR3 region has the DNA TGTGCCAGCAGCTTGGTGGTCCCGGGACTCACCGGGGAGCTGTTTTTT. It specifies CASSLVVPGLTGELFF.

The V gene is TRBV5-1, the J gene TRBJ1-4; D may be TRBD1 (5 bases). V lost 3 bases and J 1 base, leaving 16 bases between the germline ends. The germline V gene encodes CDR1 SGHRS and CDR2 YFSETQ. CDR3 length: 17 amino acids. The CDR3 DNA sequence: TGCGCCAGCAGCTGGGGTGGGGGGGAAGGAACTAATGAAAAACTGTTTTTT. Encoded protein: CASSWGGGEGTNEKLFF.

This clone came up a few times. This chain joins TRBV7-2 and TRBJ2-1, with 11 bases that match TRBD2. The CDR3 extends over 19 amino acids. Germline CDR1 SGHTA, CDR2 FQGNSA. The junction had 15 bases not matched to a gene; V was cut back by 5 bases and J by 3 bases. The CDR3 sequence: CASSLIAREGLADYNEQFF. DNA of the CDR3: TGTGCCAGCAGCCTCATAGCTAGGGAGGGACTAGCGGACTACAATGAGCAGTTCTTC.

The rearrangement uses TRBV7-9 and TRBJ1-5; D ambiguous. In germline, CDR1 is SEHNR, CDR2 FQNEAQ (reference sequence). The V end was cut by 5 bases, the J end by 7 bases, with 15 bases between. This CDR3 contains 14 residues. The CDR3 is CASSPTEGMQPQHF. In DNA form, the CDR3 reads TGTGCCAGCAGCCCGACCGAGGGCATGCAGCCCCAGCATTTT.

V gene TRBV30 combines with J gene TRBJ1-2, with a weak D call TRBD1 (6 bases). V was pared by 2 bases and J by 13 bases, with 17 bases between. This CDR3 contains 12 residues. Looked up from germline, CDR1 is GTSNPN and CDR2 is SVGIG (reference sequence). The CDR3 here is CAWSQGSRAGTF. The CDR3 DNA sequence: TGTGCCTGGAGTCAGGGGAGCAGGGCTGGCACCTTC.

Worth noting for this clone: Other DNA variants within this sample encode the same CDR3. The chain uses TRBV28 and TRBJ1-1, with D hard to call. CDR3 length: 12 residues. Germline-derived CDR1 and CDR2 are MDHEN and SYDVKM. Trimming cost V 3 bases and J 10 bases, with 12 bases left between them. The CDR3 here is CASSLRGLGAFF. Written as DNA, the CDR3 is TGTGCCAGCAGTTTGCGCGGGCTCGGAGCTTTCTTT.